This TCR beta chain was found in a study of cytomegalovirus exposure and HLA in healthy donors listed by TCRdb under 2017. As for the study more broadly: The 700 or so repertoires of the first cohort and the roughly 120 validation repertoires were produced on the same platform, according to a later analysis. The aim of the study was to test whether cataloging public T cell receptors could identify signatures of past pathogen exposure. Along with the roughly 700-subject first cohort, a separate validation cohort of 120 different subjects was used. To predict cytomegalovirus infection status, the study combined high-throughput TCR immunosequencing, statistical association of individual TCRs with disease status, and machine learning.

The germline ends are 13 bases apart after V is trimmed by 4 bases and J by 13 bases. The CDR3 spans 11 residues, from the cysteine through the phenylalanine. Only the CDR3 region is kept as DNA, spanning 33 bases read in frame from base 1. In the germline V gene, CDR1 corresponds to SQVTM and CDR2 to ANQGSEA. The receptor library was made with the immunoSEQ multiplex PCR assay. Regarding the original processing steps: To diagnose cytomegalovirus status from the catalog of TCR beta chain sequences, a statistical classification framework was built. TCRdb provides this immuneACCESS table in a form limited to in-frame rearrangements. Some clones are lacking; in checked studies, under half of them reflect an unresolved V gene, and why the rest are absent is not known. V and J calls and clone size are those listed in that table; D and trimming were worked out from the DNA. A total of about 240,000 clones appear in this sample, more than 75% of them only once. The biggest ten clones account for roughly 1.2% of the sample.

Overall study outcomes, separate from this receptor: The authors suggested that the approach could potentially be generalized to other disease states and immunological phenotypes. A later analysis lacked HLA typing for the validation cohort, so it scored co-occurrence in that cohort across all 120 or so repertoires. Of the cluster scores, roughly 93% were above 0 in a later analysis, which found that TCRs clustered in the first cohort also tended to co-occur in the 95 to 150 validation repertoires. Three of the identified cytomegalovirus-associated TCR beta chains were confirmed in vitro to be specific for cytomegalovirus antigens. The study listed 150 to 200 TCR beta chains as associated with cytomegalovirus. The classifier was reported to diagnose cytomegalovirus status with high specificity and sensitivity in both the original cohort and the validation cohort. While some public TCRs were present in many individuals, most TCR sequences turned up only very rarely across donors.

Separate from the roughly 650-subject first cohort, the validation cohort of 95 to 150 subjects was the group to which the donors belonged. A remark on this clone: This clone's antigen is unknown. Nothing much larger sits one base from this clone, and base qualities are not available.

The source is a woman aged 25 to 45 in good health and CMV-seropositive. The sequencing sample was made of PBMCs. The V and J segments used are TRBV29-1 and TRBJ2-2; the D gene is perhaps TRBD2, on 5 matching bases. The CDR3 in this case is CSVAGGEGLFF. DNA sequence: TGCAGCGTTGCTGGCGGCGAGGGGCTGTTTTTT.